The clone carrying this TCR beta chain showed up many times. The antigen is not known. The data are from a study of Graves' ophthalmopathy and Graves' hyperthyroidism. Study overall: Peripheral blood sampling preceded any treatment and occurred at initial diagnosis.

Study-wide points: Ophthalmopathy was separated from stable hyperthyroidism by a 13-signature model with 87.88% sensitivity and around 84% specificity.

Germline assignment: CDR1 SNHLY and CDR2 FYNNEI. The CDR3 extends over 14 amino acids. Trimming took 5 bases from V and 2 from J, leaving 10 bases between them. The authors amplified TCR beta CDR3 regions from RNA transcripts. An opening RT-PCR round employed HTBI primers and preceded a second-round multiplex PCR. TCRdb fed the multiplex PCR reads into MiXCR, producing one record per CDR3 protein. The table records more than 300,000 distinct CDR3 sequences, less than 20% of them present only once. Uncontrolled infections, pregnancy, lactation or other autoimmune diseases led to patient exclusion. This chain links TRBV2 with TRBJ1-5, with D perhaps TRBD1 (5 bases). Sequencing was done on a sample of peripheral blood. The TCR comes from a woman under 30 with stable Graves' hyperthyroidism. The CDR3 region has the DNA TGTGCCAGCAGTTCGGGGGTGCGCAATCAGCCCCAGCATTTT. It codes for CASSSGVRNQPQHF.